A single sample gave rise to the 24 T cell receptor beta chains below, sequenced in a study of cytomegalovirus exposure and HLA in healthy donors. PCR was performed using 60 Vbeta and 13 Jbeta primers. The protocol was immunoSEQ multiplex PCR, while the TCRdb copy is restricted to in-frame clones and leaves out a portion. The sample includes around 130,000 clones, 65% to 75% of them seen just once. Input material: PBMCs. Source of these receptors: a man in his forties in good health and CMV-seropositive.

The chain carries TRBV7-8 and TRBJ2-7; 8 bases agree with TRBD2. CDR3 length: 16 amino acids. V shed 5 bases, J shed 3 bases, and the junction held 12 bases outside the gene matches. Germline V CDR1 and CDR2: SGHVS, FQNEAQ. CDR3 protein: CASSIFRWRGDYEQYF. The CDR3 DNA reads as TGTGCCAGCAGCATTTTCCGCTGGCGGGGGGACTACGAGCAGTACTTC.

The CDR3 here is CASSPWQLAGTGGYTF. Here the CDR3 DNA reads TGTGCCAGCTCACCATGGCAGTTAGCGGGGACGGGCGGCTACACCTTC. The chain uses TRBV18 and TRBJ1-2; D perhaps matches TRBD1 (5 bases). Germline CDR1 reads KGHSH; CDR2 reads LQKENI. CDR3 length: 16 amino acids. V lost 2 bases to trimming and J lost 8 bases, with 21 bases between them.

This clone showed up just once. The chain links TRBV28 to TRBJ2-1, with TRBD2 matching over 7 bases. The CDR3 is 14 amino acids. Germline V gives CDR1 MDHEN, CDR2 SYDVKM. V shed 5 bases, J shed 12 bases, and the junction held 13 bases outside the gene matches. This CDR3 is CASSQGLVTMRQFF. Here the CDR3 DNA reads TGTGCCAGCAGTCAAGGACTAGTTACAATGAGGCAGTTCTTC. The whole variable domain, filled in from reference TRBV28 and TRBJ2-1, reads DVKVTQSSRYLVKRTGEKVFLECVQDMDHENMFWYRQDPGLGLRLIYFSYDVKMKEKGDIPEGYSVSREKKERFSLILESASTNQTSMYLCASSQGLVTMRQFFGPGTRLTVL.

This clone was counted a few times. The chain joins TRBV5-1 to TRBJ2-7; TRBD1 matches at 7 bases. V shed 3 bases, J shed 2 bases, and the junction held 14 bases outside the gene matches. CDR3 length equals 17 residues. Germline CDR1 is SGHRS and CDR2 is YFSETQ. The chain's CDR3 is CASSSSSTGNGPYEQYF. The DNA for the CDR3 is TGCGCCAGCAGCTCGTCCTCGACAGGGAACGGGCCCTACGAGCAGTACTTC.

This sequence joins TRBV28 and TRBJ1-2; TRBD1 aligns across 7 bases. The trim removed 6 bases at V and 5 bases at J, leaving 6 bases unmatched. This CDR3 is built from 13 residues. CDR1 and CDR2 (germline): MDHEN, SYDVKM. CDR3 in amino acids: CASSPGQVYGYTF. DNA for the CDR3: TGTGCCAGCAGCCCCGGACAGGTGTATGGCTACACCTTC.

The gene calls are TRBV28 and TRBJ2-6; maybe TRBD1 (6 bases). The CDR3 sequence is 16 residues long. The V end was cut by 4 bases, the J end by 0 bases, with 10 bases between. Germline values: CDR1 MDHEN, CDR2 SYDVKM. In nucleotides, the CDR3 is TGTGCCAGCAGTTCGACAGGTTCCTCTGGGGCCAACGTCCTGACTTTC. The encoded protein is CASSSTGSSGANVLTF.

The CDR3 DNA reads TGTGCCACCAGCAAAGCGGCAGGTTCGCCCGGGGAGCTGTTTTTT. Protein product: CATSKAAGSPGELFF. The chain uses TRBV15 and TRBJ2-2; TRBD2 is a possible D gene (5 bases). Deletions cut 4 bases from V and 6 bases from J, with 15 bases between. Germline V gene data show CDR1 as LNHNV and CDR2 as YYDKDF (reference sequence). The CDR3 loop spans 15 amino acids.

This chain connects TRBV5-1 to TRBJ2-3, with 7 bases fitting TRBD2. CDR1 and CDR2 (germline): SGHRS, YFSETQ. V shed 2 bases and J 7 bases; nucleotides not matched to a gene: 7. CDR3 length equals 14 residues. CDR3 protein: CASSFAGRRNTQYF. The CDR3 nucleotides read TGCGCCAGCAGCTTTGCCGGGAGGCGAAATACGCAGTATTTT.

The CDR3 sequence: CASSNRDRLPYEQYF. The CDR3 DNA sequence: TGTGCCAGCAGTAACCGGGACAGACTACCCTACGAGCAGTACTTC. V is TRBV7-9 and J is TRBJ2-5, with TRBD1 identical over 7 bases. The better agreement between TRBJ2-7 and the DNA end casts doubt on the J call. Germline V gives CDR1 SEHNR, CDR2 FQNEAQ (reference sequence). The CDR3 consists of 15 residues.

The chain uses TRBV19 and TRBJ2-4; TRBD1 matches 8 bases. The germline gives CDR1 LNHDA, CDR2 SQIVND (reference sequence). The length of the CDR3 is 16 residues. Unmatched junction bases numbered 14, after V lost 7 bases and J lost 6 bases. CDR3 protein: CASTRGGQGMRNIQYF. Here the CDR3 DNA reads TGTGCCAGTACCCGGGGAGGACAGGGTATGAGAAACATTCAGTACTTC. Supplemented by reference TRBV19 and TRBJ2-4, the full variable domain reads DGGITQSPKYLFRKEGQNVTLSCEQNLNHDAMYWYRQDPGQGLRLIYYSQIVNDFQKGDIAEGYSVSREKKESFPLTVTSAQKNPTAFYLCASTRGGQGMRNIQYFGAGTRLSVL.

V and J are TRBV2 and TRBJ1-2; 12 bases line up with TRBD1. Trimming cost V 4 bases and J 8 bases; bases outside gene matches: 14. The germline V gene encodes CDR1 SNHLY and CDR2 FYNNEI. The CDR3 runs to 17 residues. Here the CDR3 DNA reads TGTGCCAGCAGTGTATTAACCGGGACAGGGGGCGCGGGAGGCTACACCTTC. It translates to CASSVLTGTGGAGGYTF.

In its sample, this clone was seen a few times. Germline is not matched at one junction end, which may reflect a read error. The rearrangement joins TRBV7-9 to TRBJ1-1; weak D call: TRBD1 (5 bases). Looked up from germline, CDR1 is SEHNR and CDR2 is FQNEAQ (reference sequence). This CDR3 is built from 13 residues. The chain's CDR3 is CASSHDSNIEAFF. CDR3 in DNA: TGTGCCAGCAGCCATGACAGCAACATTGAAGCTTTCTTT.

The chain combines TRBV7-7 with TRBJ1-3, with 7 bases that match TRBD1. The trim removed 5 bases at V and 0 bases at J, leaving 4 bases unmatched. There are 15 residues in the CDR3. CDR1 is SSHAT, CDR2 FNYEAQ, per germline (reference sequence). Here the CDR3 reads CASSQGQSSGNTIYF. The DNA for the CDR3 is TGTGCCAGCAGCCAGGGACAGTCCTCTGGAAACACCATATATTTT.

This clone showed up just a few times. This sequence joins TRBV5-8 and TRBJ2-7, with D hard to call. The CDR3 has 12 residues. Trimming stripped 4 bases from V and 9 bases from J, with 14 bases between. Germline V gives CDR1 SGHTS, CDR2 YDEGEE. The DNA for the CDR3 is TGTGCCAGCAGCCCCCCTATCCCCGTGCAGTACTTC. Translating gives CASSPPIPVQYF. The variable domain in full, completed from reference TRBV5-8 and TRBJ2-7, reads EAGVTQSPTHLIKTRGQQATLRCSPISGHTSVYWYQQALGLGLQFLLWYDEGEERNRGNFPPRFSGRQFPNYSSELNVNALELEDSALYLCASSPPIPVQYFGPGTRLTVT.

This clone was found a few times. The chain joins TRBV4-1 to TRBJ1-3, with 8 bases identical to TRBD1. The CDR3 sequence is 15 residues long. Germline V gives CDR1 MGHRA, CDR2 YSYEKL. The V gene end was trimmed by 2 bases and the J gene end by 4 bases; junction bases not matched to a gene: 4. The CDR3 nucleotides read TGCGCCAGCAGCCAACCCGGACAGGGAGGAAACACCATATATTTT. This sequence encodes CASSQPGQGGNTIYF.

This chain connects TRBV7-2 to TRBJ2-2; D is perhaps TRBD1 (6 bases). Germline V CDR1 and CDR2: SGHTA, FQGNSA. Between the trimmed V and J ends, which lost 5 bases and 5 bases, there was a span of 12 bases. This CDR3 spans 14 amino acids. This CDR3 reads CASSLQGTTGELFF. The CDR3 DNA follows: TGTGCCAGCAGCCTACAGGGAACGACCGGGGAGCTGTTTTTT.

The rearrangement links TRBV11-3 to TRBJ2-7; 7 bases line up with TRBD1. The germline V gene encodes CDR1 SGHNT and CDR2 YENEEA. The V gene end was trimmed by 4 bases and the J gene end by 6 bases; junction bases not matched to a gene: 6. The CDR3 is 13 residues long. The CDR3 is CASSYDRVGEQYF. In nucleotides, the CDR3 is TGTGCCAGCAGCTACGACAGGGTCGGCGAGCAGTACTTC.

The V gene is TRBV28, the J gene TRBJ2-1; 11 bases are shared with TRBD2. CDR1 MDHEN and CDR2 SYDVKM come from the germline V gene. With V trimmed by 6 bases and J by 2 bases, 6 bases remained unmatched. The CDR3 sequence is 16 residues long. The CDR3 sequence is CASSPGLAETYNEQFF. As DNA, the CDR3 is TGTGCCAGCAGCCCGGGACTAGCGGAAACCTACAATGAGCAGTTCTTC.

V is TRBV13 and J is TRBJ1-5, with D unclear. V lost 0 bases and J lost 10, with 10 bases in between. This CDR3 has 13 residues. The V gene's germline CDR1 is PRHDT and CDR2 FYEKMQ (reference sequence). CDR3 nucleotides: TGTGCCAGCAGCTTAGGCCTAAGACATCCCCAGCATTTT. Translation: CASSLGLRHPQHF.

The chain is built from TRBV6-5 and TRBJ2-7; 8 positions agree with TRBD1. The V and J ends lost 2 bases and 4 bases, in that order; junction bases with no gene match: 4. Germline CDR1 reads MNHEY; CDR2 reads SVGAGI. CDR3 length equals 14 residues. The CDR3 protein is CASSYGQGAYEQYF. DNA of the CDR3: TGTGCCAGCAGTTACGGTCAGGGGGCTTACGAGCAGTACTTC.

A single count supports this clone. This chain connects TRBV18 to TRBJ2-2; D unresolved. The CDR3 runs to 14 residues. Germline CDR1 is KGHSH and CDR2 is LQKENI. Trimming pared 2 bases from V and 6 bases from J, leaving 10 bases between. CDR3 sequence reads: CASSPSSNPGELFF. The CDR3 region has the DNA TGTGCCAGCTCACCATCCAGTAACCCCGGGGAGCTGTTTTTT.

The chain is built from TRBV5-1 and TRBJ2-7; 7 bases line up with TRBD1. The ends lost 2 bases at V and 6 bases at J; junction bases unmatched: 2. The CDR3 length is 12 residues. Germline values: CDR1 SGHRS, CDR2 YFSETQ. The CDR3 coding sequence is TGCGCCAGCAGCTTAACAGGGGCCGAGCAGTACTTC. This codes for CASSLTGAEQYF. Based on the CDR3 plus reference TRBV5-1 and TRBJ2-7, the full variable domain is KAGVTQTPRYLIKTRGQQVTLSCSPISGHRSVSWYQQTPGQGLQFLFEYFSETQRNKGNFPGRFSGRQFSNSRSEMNVSTLELGDSALYLCASSLTGAEQYFGPGTRLTVT.

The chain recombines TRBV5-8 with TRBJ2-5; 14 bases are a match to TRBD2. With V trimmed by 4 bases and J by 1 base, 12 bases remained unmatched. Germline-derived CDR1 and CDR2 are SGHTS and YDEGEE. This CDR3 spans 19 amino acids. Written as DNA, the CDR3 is TGTGCCAGCAGCCATCATTTGACTAGCGGGGGGGCCTTCCAAGAGACCCAGTACTTC. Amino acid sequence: CASSHHLTSGGAFQETQYF.

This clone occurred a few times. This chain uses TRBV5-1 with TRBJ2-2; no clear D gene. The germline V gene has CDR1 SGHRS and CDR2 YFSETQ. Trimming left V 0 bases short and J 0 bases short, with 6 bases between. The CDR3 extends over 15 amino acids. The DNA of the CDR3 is TGCGCCAGCAGCTTGGGTCAGACGAACACCGGGGAGCTGTTTTTT. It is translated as CASSLGQTNTGELFF. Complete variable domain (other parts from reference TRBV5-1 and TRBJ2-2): KAGVTQTPRYLIKTRGQQVTLSCSPISGHRSVSWYQQTPGQGLQFLFEYFSETQRNKGNFPGRFSGRQFSNSRSEMNVSTLELGDSALYLCASSLGQTNTGELFFGEGSRLTVL.